Shown below are 25 T cell receptor beta chains from a single sample sequenced in a study of identical twins. TCRdb re-called the 5' RACE reads with MiXCR, one entry per CDR3 protein. The top ten hold roughly 1.6% of the sample, which has some 630,000 distinct CDR3 sequences, around 7.5% seen once. The sample was also reused in another study, on yellow fever vaccine responses in identical twins.

Sequencing was carried out using PBMCs. The receptors originated from a woman aged 18-29 years in good health.

The chain has TRBV12-3 or TRBV12-4 and TRBJ2-7, with 8 bases fitting TRBD2. There are 14 residues in the CDR3. V trimming: 3 bases; J trimming: 2 bases; junction bases outside the gene matches: 3. CDR3 region: CASSFQRGPYEQYF. CDR3 nucleotide sequence: TGTGCCAGCAGTTTCCAGCGGGGGCCCTACGAGCAGTACTTC.

This clonotype was detected a few times. The chain couples TRBV4-2 to TRBJ2-5, with 7 positions matching TRBD2. V was pared by 1 base and J by 4 bases, with 9 bases of the junction left unmatched. The CDR3 sequence is 16 residues long. In germline, CDR1 is LGHNA, CDR2 YNFKEQ. The CDR3 nucleotides read TGTGCCAGCAGCCAAGGACAACGGGGGGTGGCAGAGACCCAGTACTTC. It yields the protein CASSQGQRGVAETQYF.

The rearrangement uses TRBV15 and TRBJ2-5; D gene ambiguous. The CDR3 has 14 amino acids. Germline V gives CDR1 LNHNV, CDR2 YYDKDF (reference sequence). The ends were cut back, 0 bases at V and 4 bases at J, with 9 bases in the middle. In DNA, the CDR3 is TGTGCCACCAGCAGAGATGGATCATTAGAGACCCAGTACTTC. It specifies CATSRDGSLETQYF.

The table lists this clonotype with a few counts. The chain joins TRBV4-1 to TRBJ2-7; D is perhaps TRBD2 (6 bases). V was pared by 1 base and J by 5 bases, with 15 bases between. The CDR3 length is 15 residues. Germline V gives CDR1 MGHRA, CDR2 YSYEKL. CDR3 nucleotide sequence: TGCGCCAGCAGCCAAGTTCCGGGGGTGTCCAACGAGCAGTACTTC. The encoded protein is CASSQVPGVSNEQYF.

The chain joins TRBV2 to TRBJ2-5; the D is unclear. The CDR3 is 15 residues long. Trimming removed 5 bases from V and 5 bases from J, with 18 bases in between. Germline V gives CDR1 SNHLY, CDR2 FYNNEI. This CDR3 is CASSPTDLAQETQYF. The CDR3 coding sequence is TGTGCCAGCAGTCCTACGGATCTGGCCCAGGAGACCCAGTACTTC.

The chain links TRBV20-1 to TRBJ1-1; D might be TRBD1 (6 bases). Germline V lookup: CDR1 DFQATT, CDR2 SNEGSKA (reference sequence). This CDR3 has 14 residues. The germline V and J ends were trimmed by 0 bases and 0 bases, with 8 bases remaining between them. CDR3 loop: CSARDGQLNTEAFF. The CDR3 nucleotides read TGCAGTGCTAGAGATGGACAGTTGAACACTGAAGCTTTCTTT.

This clonotype was detected ten times or more. The V gene is TRBV5-1, the J gene TRBJ2-1; D unclear. Germline V CDR1 and CDR2: SGHRS, YFSETQ. The CDR3 totals 13 residues. V was pared by 4 bases and J by 10 bases, with 15 bases between. CDR3 region: CASSPHVAPEQFF. The CDR3 bases are TGCGCCAGCAGCCCCCATGTCGCGCCCGAGCAGTTCTTC.

This clonotype was counted a few times. V and J are TRBV24-1 and TRBJ2-1; maybe TRBD2 (6 bases). From germline, CDR1 is KGHDR and CDR2 SFDVKD. V lost 4 bases, J lost 6 bases, and 21 bases lay in between. The CDR3 is 17 amino acids. The chain's CDR3 is CATSEPPGAAGLNEQFF. In DNA, the CDR3 is TGTGCCACCAGTGAGCCCCCCGGGGCAGCGGGTCTCAATGAGCAGTTCTTC.

This chain uses TRBV20-1 with TRBJ2-3; D uncertain. Trimming removed 6 bases from V and 6 bases from J, with 22 bases in between. This CDR3 comprises 15 residues. The germline CDR1 and CDR2 sequences are DFQATT and SNEGSKA (reference sequence). In DNA, the CDR3 is TGCAGTGCAGGCCCCGGACCCGTACGGTTGGATACGCAGTATTTT. It specifies CSAGPGPVRLDTQYF.

The rearrangement uses TRBV4-1 and TRBJ2-1; D is perhaps TRBD1 or TRBD2 (5 bases each). V lost 1 base, J lost 0 bases, and 10 bases lay in between. CDR1 is MGHRA and CDR2 is YSYEKL in the germline V gene. This CDR3 spans 16 amino acids. The CDR3 nucleotides are TGCGCCAGCAGCCAAGTTGGGGACCACTCCTACAATGAGCAGTTCTTC. It codes for CASSQVGDHSYNEQFF.

The sample holds one count of this clonotype. The genes are TRBV7-6 and TRBJ2-5; D remains ambiguous. The CDR3 extends over 16 amino acids. V was pared by 3 bases and J by 3 bases, with 17 bases between. Germline V gene sequence: CDR1 SGHVS, CDR2 FNYEAQ. CDR3 in DNA: TGTGCCAGCAGCTTCCCTTACACGAGAGGCAAAGAGACCCAGTACTTC. Its translation is CASSFPYTRGKETQYF.

The chain combines TRBV20-1 with TRBJ2-2; 9 nucleotides align to TRBD2. CDR1 and CDR2 from the germline V gene are DFQATT and SNEGSKA (reference sequence). This CDR3 contains 17 residues. The trim removed 0 bases at V and 4 bases at J, leaving 9 bases unmatched. The CDR3 loop is CSARDRPWRGGTGELFF. CDR3 nucleotide sequence: TGCAGTGCTAGAGATCGCCCCTGGCGGGGGGGCACCGGGGAGCTGTTTTTT.

This clonotype occurred many times. The rearrangement links TRBV10-3 to TRBJ1-1; TRBD1 aligns across 7 bases. Per the germline V gene, CDR1 is ENHRY and CDR2 is SYGVKD. CDR3 length equals 16 residues. The V and J ends lost 0 bases and 5 bases, in that order; junction bases with no gene match: 9. The CDR3 spells CAISESGGPRGTEAFF. DNA of the CDR3: TGTGCCATCAGTGAGTCAGGGGGCCCCCGTGGGACTGAAGCTTTCTTT.

This clonotype was seen only a few times. This rearrangement joins TRBV20-1 to TRBJ1-1, with D possibly matching TRBD1 (5 bases). Between the trimmed V and J ends, which lost 5 bases and 5 bases, there was a span of 9 bases. CDR3 size: 11 residues. Germline V gene lookup returns CDR1 DFQATT and CDR2 SNEGSKA (reference sequence). Written as DNA, the CDR3 is TGCAGTGCTGCCAGGGTAACTGAAGCTTTCTTT. Translating it yields CSAARVTEAFF.

The table lists this clonotype with many counts. The chain carries TRBV3-1 and TRBJ2-2, with D unresolved. The CDR3 is 14 residues long. Germline V gene sequence: CDR1 LGHDT, CDR2 YNNKEL (reference sequence). The V end was cut by 4 bases, the J end by 2 bases, with 8 bases between. The CDR3 is CASSPGPNTGELFF. The CDR3 DNA reads TGTGCCAGCAGCCCCGGGCCTAACACCGGGGAGCTGTTTTTT.

This clonotype was counted at least ten times. J is TRBJ2-1 and V is TRBV6-5; TRBD2 matches at 7 bases. The junction had 6 bases not matched to a gene; V was cut back by 0 bases and J by 10 bases. The CDR3 extends over 14 amino acids. CDR1 MNHEY and CDR2 SVGAGI come from the germline V gene. This CDR3 is CASSYSRLAIEQFF. The CDR3 coding sequence is TGTGCCAGCAGTTACTCGAGACTAGCCATCGAGCAGTTCTTC.

In its sample, this clonotype was seen a few times. The V call is TRBV6-5, the J call TRBJ2-1; 13 bases line up with TRBD2. This CDR3 is 17 amino acids long. Looked up from germline, CDR1 is MNHEY and CDR2 is SVGAGI. The trim removed 5 bases at V and 7 bases at J, leaving 11 bases unmatched. CDR3 amino acids: CASSTRLAGGRDNEQFF. In DNA form, the CDR3 reads TGTGCCAGCAGTACCCGACTAGCGGGGGGCCGCGATAATGAGCAGTTCTTC.

This chain links TRBV4-1 with TRBJ1-5; D gene uncertain. CDR3 length: 17 residues. Trimming cost V 0 bases and J 0 bases, with 12 bases left between them. From germline, CDR1 is MGHRA and CDR2 YSYEKL. The CDR3 coding sequence is TGCGCCAGCAGCCAAGATGGTGGAGGTTATAGCAATCAGCCCCAGCATTTT. This encodes CASSQDGGGYSNQPQHF.

In its sample, this clonotype was seen many times. The CDR3 DNA sequence: TGTGCCAGCAGCTCCCAGGGGCCTAATTCACCCCTCCACTTT. Translated, it gives CASSSQGPNSPLHF. The chain uses TRBV7-3 and TRBJ1-6, with a weak D call TRBD1 (6 bases). V was clipped by 4 bases and J by 6 bases, with 10 bases between them. The CDR3 has 14 residues. Germline V CDR1 and CDR2: SGHTA, FQGTGA.

This clonotype was found many times. One end of the junction fails to match germline, which may point to a read error. The chain has TRBV5-1 and TRBJ2-7; 12 bases agree with TRBD2. The length of the CDR3 is 14 residues. The V gene's germline CDR1 is SGHRS and CDR2 YFSETQ. As DNA, the CDR3 is TGTGCCAGCAGCTTAGGACTAGCGGGATCCGAGCAGTACTTC. It yields the protein CASSLGLAGSEQYF.

This clonotype was counted many times. The V and J genes are TRBV9 and TRBJ1-4; the D is unclear. Trimming left V 0 bases short and J 6 bases short, with 3 bases between. This CDR3 comprises 12 residues. Germline V gives CDR1 SGDLS, CDR2 YYNGEE. The CDR3 sequence is CASSVGDEKLFF. The DNA of the CDR3 is TGTGCCAGCAGCGTAGGGGATGAAAAACTGTTTTTT.

This clonotype was observed a handful of times. V gene TRBV7-8 combines with J gene TRBJ2-2; weak D call: TRBD1 (5 bases). The CDR3 is made up of 14 amino acids. Germline assignment: CDR1 SGHVS and CDR2 FQNEAQ. V was cut by 5 bases and J by 6 bases, with 13 bases left in between. CDR3: CASSTEGVPGELFF. The CDR3 nucleotides read TGTGCCAGCAGCACCGAAGGGGTCCCCGGGGAGCTGTTTTTT.

This chain links TRBV29-1 with TRBJ2-7; TRBD2 aligns across 10 bases. Trimming at V came to 4 bases and at J to 7 bases, leaving 10 bases not matched to a gene. Germline V CDR1 and CDR2: SQVTM, ANQGSEA. The CDR3 totals 14 residues. CDR3 sequence reads: CSVAGLAEGLEQYF. The CDR3 DNA is TGCAGCGTTGCCGGACTAGCGGAGGGGCTGGAGCAGTACTTC.

This clonotype came up a few times. The chain uses TRBV7-9 and TRBJ2-3, with D perhaps being TRBD1 or TRBD2 (5 bases each). V was shortened by 5 bases and J by 5 bases, with 17 bases between the two germline ends. This CDR3 spans 15 amino acids. Germline V lookup: CDR1 SEHNR, CDR2 FQNEAQ (reference sequence). The DNA of the CDR3 is TGTGCCAGCAGCCCCCGCCGGGACGGCGAAGATACGCAGTATTTT. Translated, it gives CASSPRRDGEDTQYF.

This clonotype was counted a few times. This rearrangement joins TRBV4-1 to TRBJ2-2, with D maybe TRBD1 (6 bases). The CDR3 has 16 amino acids. Trimming removed 4 bases from V and 3 bases from J, with 15 bases in between. Germline V gene sequence: CDR1 MGHRA, CDR2 YSYEKL. As DNA, the CDR3 is TGCGCCAGCAGCCGCCTAGGGACAACTGACACCGGGGAGCTGTTTTTT. This encodes CASSRLGTTDTGELFF.